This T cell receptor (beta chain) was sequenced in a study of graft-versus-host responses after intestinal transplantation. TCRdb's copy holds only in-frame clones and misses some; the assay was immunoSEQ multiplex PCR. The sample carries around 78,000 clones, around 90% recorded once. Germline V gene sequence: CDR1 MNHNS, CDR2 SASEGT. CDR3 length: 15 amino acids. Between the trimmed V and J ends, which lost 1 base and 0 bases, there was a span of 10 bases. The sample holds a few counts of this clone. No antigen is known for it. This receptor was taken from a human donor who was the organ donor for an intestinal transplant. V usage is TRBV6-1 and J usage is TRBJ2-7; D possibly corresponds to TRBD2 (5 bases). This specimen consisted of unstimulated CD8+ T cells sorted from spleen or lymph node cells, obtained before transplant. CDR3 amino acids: CASSEEGAASYEQYF. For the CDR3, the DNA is TGTGCCAGCAGTGAAGAGGGAGCAGCCTCCTACGAGCAGTACTTC.